This TCR beta chain comes out of a study of Ad26.COV2.S vaccination and SARS-CoV-2 variants. Background on the study: In the COV1001 trial, the donor was in the Ad26.COV2.S arm. Participants got Ad26.COV2.S intramuscularly, once or twice 56 days apart.

Using immunoSEQ multiplex PCR, the repertoire was profiled, and TCRdb retains in-frame clones only, with some absent. This sample has around 320,000 clones, with 86% found just once. V dropped 2 bases and J dropped 2 bases, with 19 bases sitting between them. This CDR3 is 16 amino acids long. The V gene's germline CDR1 is GTSNPN and CDR2 SVGIG (reference sequence). The study, taken as a whole, reports: Analytic work on TCR breadth and depth might have understated the full extent of total T cell responses.

Treatment of the sample: about 20 received Ad26.COV2.S at low or high dose, single or two shots; about 5 received placebo; per-sample allocation not given. Day 63 after the first injection of vaccine or placebo was the sampling time. Its platform was an Ad26 vector, and its expressed antigen was Wuhan-strain SARS-CoV-2 spike. About this clone itself: Its antigen is unidentified.

This material consisted of peripheral blood, taken in a trial of Ad26.COV2.S vaccine versus placebo. This rearrangement joins TRBV30 to TRBJ2-7, with a possible D match to TRBD1 (7 bases). This TCR came from a person aged 18-65 years who received the Ad26.COV2.S COVID-19 vaccine or a placebo. The CDR3 protein is CAWSSAGTGAPYEQYF. Here the CDR3 DNA reads TGTGCCTGGAGTTCAGCGGGTACAGGGGCCCCCTACGAGCAGTACTTC.